These T cell receptor beta chains were read from a single sample in a study of cytomegalovirus exposure and HLA in healthy donors. The repertoire was sequenced with immunoSEQ multiplex PCR; TCRdb's copy has only in-frame clones and lacks some. This table lists 150,000 to 200,000 clones. Sequenced: PBMCs. These receptors originate from a man under 40 in good health and CMV-seronegative. The CDR3 runs from the conserved cysteine through the conserved F or W. The order of the fields is J gene, D gene, V gene, CDR3 protein, CDR3 DNA. D genes are given only for firm matches.

J: TRBJ2-1
D: TRBD1
V: TRBV6-4
CDR3: CASSRDRASNEQFF
DNA: TGTGCCAGCAGCCGGGACAGGGCATCCAATGAGCAGTTCTTC

J: TRBJ1-1
D: -
V: TRBV5-1
CDR3: CASSPGPPNTEAFF
DNA: TGCGCCAGCAGCCCAGGGCCCCCGAACACTGAAGCTTTCTTT

J: TRBJ1-5
D: -
V: TRBV6-1
CDR3: CASSDQVYRPQHF
DNA: TGTGCCAGCAGTGATCAGGTATATCGGCCCCAGCATTTT

J: TRBJ2-7
D: -
V: TRBV27
CDR3: CASSLGGTSPNEQYF
DNA: TGTGCCAGCAGCCTTGGGGGGACCAGCCCCAACGAGCAGTACTTC

J: TRBJ2-3
D: TRBD2
V: TRBV7-2
CDR3: CASSLSSGRVTDTQYF
DNA: TGTGCCAGCAGCTTATCTAGCGGGAGGGTAACAGATACGCAGTATTTT

J: TRBJ1-1
D: TRBD1
V: TRBV10-1
CDR3: CASSNNRGGTEAFF
DNA: TGCGCCAGCAGTAATAACAGGGGAGGCACTGAAGCTTTCTTT

J: TRBJ1-1
D: TRBD1
V: TRBV28
CDR3: CASSTFSGGEAFF
DNA: TGTGCCAGCAGTACCTTTTCAGGGGGAGAAGCTTTCTTT

J: TRBJ2-3
D: -
V: TRBV18
CDR3: CASSPPGTQTAGTQYF
DNA: TGTGCCAGCTCACCACCGGGAACTCAAACGGCGGGTACGCAGTATTTT

J: TRBJ2-7
D: -
V: TRBV7-3
CDR3: CASSLTERAFQYF
DNA: TGTGCCAGCAGCTTAACGGAGAGGGCGTTCCAGTACTTC

J: TRBJ2-7
D: -
V: TRBV19
CDR3: CASSEQVSSYEQYF
DNA: TGTGCCAGTAGTGAGCAGGTTAGCTCCTACGAGCAGTACTTC

J: TRBJ2-1
D: TRBD1
V: TRBV7-3
CDR3: CASSPGTGQGNEQFF
DNA: TGTGCCAGCAGCCCTGGGACAGGGCAGGGCAATGAGCAGTTCTTC

J: TRBJ2-3
D: TRBD1
V: TRBV28
CDR3: CASLGTGGGDTQYF
DNA: TGTGCCAGCCTAGGGACAGGGGGCGGAGATACGCAGTATTTT

J: TRBJ1-1
D: TRBD1
V: TRBV15
CDR3: CATSRDPEKTGPGAFF
DNA: TGTGCCACCAGCAGAGATCCTGAGAAGACAGGGCCAGGGGCTTTCTTT

J: TRBJ2-5
D: -
V: TRBV5-4
CDR3: CASSLARETQYF
DNA: TGTGCCAGCAGCTTGGCGCGGGAGACCCAGTACTTC

J: TRBJ2-5
D: -
V: TRBV7-6
CDR3: CASSLPRGSPVDGTQYF
DNA: TGTGCCAGCAGCTTACCCCGGGGGAGTCCGGTAGACGGGACCCAGTACTTC

J: TRBJ2-2
D: -
V: TRBV5-1
CDR3: CASSSTPSLLNTGELFF
DNA: TGCGCCAGCAGCTCTACCCCGTCACTCTTGAACACCGGGGAGCTGTTTTTT

J: TRBJ2-5
D: TRBD1
V: TRBV12-5
CDR3: CASGLTTGEETQYF
DNA: TGTGCTAGTGGTTTGACGACAGGGGAGGAGACCCAGTACTTC

J: TRBJ1-1
D: -
V: TRBV28
CDR3: CASSRPRGLHNTEAFF
DNA: TGTGCCAGCAGCCGCCCCCGGGGTCTTCATAACACTGAAGCTTTCTTT

J: TRBJ1-5
D: -
V: TRBV5-1
CDR3: CASSSELNQPQHF
DNA: TGCGCCAGCAGCTCAGAACTAAATCAGCCCCAGCATTTT

J: TRBJ1-2
D: -
V: TRBV11-2
CDR3: CASSSSSVGYTF
DNA: TGTGCCAGCAGCTCGTCCAGTGTCGGCTACACCTTC

J: TRBJ2-7
D: TRBD1
V: TRBV15
CDR3: CATRSTGGSHEQYF
DNA: TGTGCCACCAGATCGACAGGGGGCTCCCACGAGCAGTACTTC

J: TRBJ1-2
D: TRBD1
V: TRBV5-6
CDR3: CASSRDSFYPAHYGYTF
DNA: TGTGCCAGCAGCCGGGACAGCTTCTACCCAGCTCACTATGGCTACACCTTC

J: TRBJ2-1
D: TRBD1
V: TRBV29-1
CDR3: CSAGRDREYNEQFF
DNA: TGCAGCGCGGGGAGGGACAGGGAGTACAATGAGCAGTTCTTC

J: TRBJ2-1
D: TRBD2
V: TRBV11-3
CDR3: CASSLPSGRRNYNEQFF
DNA: TGTGCCAGCAGCCTCCCTAGCGGACGGAGGAACTACAATGAGCAGTTCTTC

J: TRBJ1-1
D: -
V: TRBV6-5
CDR3: CASSGGDGLNTEAFF
DNA: TGTGCCAGCTCTGGCGGGGACGGATTGAACACTGAAGCTTTCTTT

J: TRBJ2-3
D: TRBD2
V: TRBV10-1
CDR3: CAGTILGLAGVTDTQYF
DNA: TGCGCCGGAACAATACTGGGACTAGCGGGAGTCACAGATACGCAGTATTTT

J: TRBJ1-3
D: -
V: TRBV7-2
CDR3: CASSLATYSGNTIYF
DNA: TGTGCCAGCAGCTTAGCCACCTACTCTGGAAACACCATATATTTT